This is a list of T cell receptor beta chains from one sample in a study of monozygotic twins with inflammatory bowel disease. TCRdb reprocessed the 5' RACE reads, with one entry per CDR3 protein and no DNA. Recorded for this sample: about 210,000 distinct CDR3 sequences. Sequencing used blood. Receptors were obtained from a human donor with ulcerative colitis or Crohn's disease, or a healthy co-twin of an affected twin (not recorded which). Both conserved end residues are part of each CDR3.

J gene	V gene	CDR3 length	CDR3 protein
TRBJ2-7	TRBV20-1	14	CSARVYTPIYEQYF
TRBJ2-3	TRBV12-3/TRBV12-4	17	CASSPAGTGGERDTQYF
TRBJ2-7	TRBV6-1	14	CASSPLEGGNEQYF
TRBJ1-1	TRBV20-1	13	CSAIRDPNTEAFF
TRBJ1-3	TRBV6-5	19	CASSYSYRAGSPSGNTIYF
TRBJ2-1	TRBV3-1	15	CASSQTGGLYNEQFF
TRBJ2-3	TRBV6-5	18	CASSFGATSGGATDTQYF
TRBJ2-1	TRBV12-3/TRBV12-4	19	CASSRPGLAGSSSYNEQFF
TRBJ1-1	TRBV11-2	15	CASSTYRYEDTEAFF
TRBJ2-5	TRBV7-8	13	CASSAGNLETQYF
TRBJ1-5	TRBV3-1	14	CASSPRQNNQPQHF
TRBJ2-5	TRBV20-1	17	CSARSATSGTAQETQYF
TRBJ1-2	TRBV7-8	13	CASNSGGISGYTF
TRBJ1-4	TRBV2	15	CASSPQLYGGEKLFF
TRBJ2-3	TRBV7-8	14	CASSLKAGGDTQYF
TRBJ1-2	TRBV7-9	13	CASSLAHGEGYTF
TRBJ2-5	TRBV6-2/TRBV6-3	13	CASRGGPQETQYF
TRBJ2-5	TRBV25-1	14	CASSVGDRQETQYF
TRBJ1-2	TRBV12-3/TRBV12-4	12	CASGRWGGGYTF
TRBJ2-3	TRBV4-1	14	CASSPTALQDTQYF